This T cell receptor (beta chain) was identified in a study of T cell changes during pregnancy in multiple sclerosis (dated by TCRdb to the late 2010s). Notes on the research overall: Changes in the T cell repertoire over the course of pregnancy were examined in this study in women with multiple sclerosis.

To prepare the library, the immunoSEQ multiplex PCR assay was applied. The clones in this table, taken by TCRdb from immuneACCESS, are in-frame only. Not every clone is retained; where verified, under half of the shortfall comes from an unresolved V gene, and the cause of the rest is unknown. For this sample there are around 97,000 clones; about 91% appear just once. Of the sample, roughly 0.93% is held by the ten largest clones. Comments on this clone: Which antigen it targets is not known. The record has no base qualities; no much larger clone is one base away.

From its cysteine to its phenylalanine, the CDR3 spans 13 amino acids. The kept DNA is CDR3 alone, 39 bases in frame from the first base. The junction shows trimming of 4 bases on V and 6 bases on J, and the gene matches do not reach 3 bases of it. CDR1 SGHRS and CDR2 YFSETQ are derived from the germline V gene. Source: peripheral blood, taken after pregnancy. The origin of this receptor is a female donor with multiple sclerosis, enrolled in a pregnancy study. The sequence joins TRBV5-1 to TRBJ2-1; TRBD1 matches 8 bases in the middle. For the CDR3, the sequence is CASSHGQGNEQFF. Here is the DNA: TGCGCCAGCAGCCACGGACAGGGCAATGAGCAGTTCTTC.